Listed here are 8 T cell receptor beta chains from one sample, sequenced in a study of blood T cell repertoires in COVID-19. Libraries were prepared by immunoSEQ multiplex PCR; TCRdb keeps only in-frame clonotypes and omits some of them. The repertoire has over 200,000 clones, roughly 85% of them found once; the top ten carry 2% to 3%. Material: peripheral blood. The source of these receptors is a woman between 65 and 79 years old with active or convalescent COVID-19.

The chain links TRBV14 to TRBJ1-1; tentative D call: TRBD1 (6 bases). The CDR3 is 16 amino acids. Trimming pared 3 bases from V and 4 bases from J, leaving 18 bases between. Germline loops: CDR1 SGHDN, CDR2 FVKESK. This CDR3 is CASSQFLTGVSTEAFF. DNA for the CDR3: TGTGCCAGCAGCCAGTTCCTGACAGGAGTGAGCACTGAAGCTTTCTTT.

The chain links TRBV28 to TRBJ1-1; 7 nucleotides line up with TRBD1. Germline V lookup: CDR1 MDHEN, CDR2 SYDVKM. J was trimmed by 6 bases and V by 8 bases; bases with no gene match: 3. This CDR3 spans 11 amino acids. The chain's CDR3 is CASAGQPEAFF. The CDR3 region has the DNA TGTGCCAGCGCGGGACAGCCTGAAGCTTTCTTT.

This clone was seen only once. The chain has TRBV30 and TRBJ2-1; 8 nucleotides line up with TRBD2. CDR3 size: 15 residues. Germline assignment: CDR1 GTSNPN and CDR2 SVGIG (reference sequence). The junction had 4 bases not matched to a gene; V was cut back by 3 bases and J by 0 bases. CDR3 coding DNA: TGTGCCTGGAGAGTAGCGGGGAGCTCCTACAATGAGCAGTTCTTC. Translating it yields CAWRVAGSSYNEQFF.

This chain links TRBV5-1 with TRBJ2-7; 9 bases line up with TRBD1. Germline lookup yields CDR1 SGHRS and CDR2 YFSETQ. J was trimmed by 4 bases and V by 6 bases; bases with no gene match: 11. The CDR3 is 15 amino acids. The CDR3 region is CASTLGGTGFYEQYF. The DNA of the CDR3 is TGCGCCAGCACCCTCGGGGGGACAGGGTTTTACGAGCAGTACTTC.

CDR3: CAIRGGRASTDTQYF. In DNA form, the CDR3 reads TGTGCCATCAGGGGGGGGCGGGCTAGCACAGATACGCAGTATTTT. V usage is TRBV10-3 and J usage is TRBJ2-3; tentative D call: TRBD2 (7 bases). V gave up 6 bases and J gave up 0 bases, with 13 bases separating them. The CDR3 spans 15 residues. Looked up from germline, CDR1 is ENHRY and CDR2 is SYGVKD.

This rearrangement joins TRBV6-6 to TRBJ1-1; D remains unclear. Germline CDR1 reads MNHNY; CDR2 reads SVGAGI (reference sequence). This CDR3 is built from 12 residues. Trimming cost V 7 bases and J 5 bases, with 11 bases left between them. The chain's CDR3 is CASIQDGTEAFF. CDR3 nucleotide sequence: TGTGCCAGCATCCAGGATGGGACTGAAGCTTTCTTT.

CDR3 region: CASSEPSGIASEETQYF. The CDR3 coding sequence is TGTGCCAGCAGTGAGCCTAGCGGGATCGCTTCCGAAGAGACCCAGTACTTC. The rearrangement uses TRBV2 and TRBJ2-5, with TRBD2 matching 9 bases. Germline CDR1 is SNHLY and CDR2 is FYNNEI. CDR3 length: 17 residues. J gave up 3 bases and V 3 bases, and 11 bases lay outside the gene matches.

This clone occurred once. V and J are TRBV6-6 and TRBJ2-1; the D gene is possibly TRBD2 (6 bases). This CDR3 is 14 amino acids long. Per the germline V gene, CDR1 is MNHNY and CDR2 is SVGAGI (reference sequence). V was pared by 4 bases and J by 8 bases, with 15 bases between. CDR3 sequence: CASSSQGGADEQFF. CDR3 nucleotide sequence: TGTGCCAGCAGTTCCCAGGGAGGCGCGGATGAGCAGTTCTTC.